This is a list of T cell receptor beta chains from one sample in a study of blood T cells in healthy people across ages. Each CDR3 protein gets one entry after TCRdb re-called the 5' RACE reads with MiXCR. In the table there are 1.5 million to 2 million distinct CDR3 sequences, roughly two fifths of which are singletons. Sequenced input: blood. Receptor source: a human donor in good health. Both conserved end residues are part of each CDR3. The D gene is left open where the match is weak. Clone size is shown for a subset of rows, as once, few, many or a class of expanded clone.

D gene	V gene	clone size	J gene	CDR3 length	CDR3 protein	CDR3 DNA
-	TRBV14	-	TRBJ1-6	12	CASSQADSPIHF	TGTGCCAGCAGCCAAGCGGATTCACCCATCCACTTT
TRBD2	TRBV12-5	-	TRBJ2-5	18	CASGLYRLAGGRRETQYF	TGTGCTAGTGGTTTGTATCGACTAGCGGGGGGGCGGCGGGAGACCCAGTACTTC
-	TRBV10-3	-	TRBJ2-3	17	CAISESWGSVSTDTQYF	TGTGCCATCAGTGAGTCCTGGGGGTCCGTAAGCACAGATACGCAGTATTTT
-	TRBV4-2	few	TRBJ2-3	13	CASSQDPSDTQYF	TGTGCCAGCAGCCAAGATCCCTCCGATACGCAGTATTTT
-	TRBV10-3	many	TRBJ2-4	13	CAISETQGGSMYF	TGTGCCATCAGTGAGACCCAGGGCGGTAGTATGTACTTC
TRBD1	TRBV6-6	-	TRBJ1-4	15	CASSLRTGGYEKLFF	TGTGCCAGCAGTCTTCGGACAGGGGGCTACGAAAAACTGTTTTTT
-	TRBV18	-	TRBJ2-1	13	CASSPSKGDEQFF	TGTGCCAGCTCACCCTCGAAGGGGGATGAGCAGTTCTTC
-	TRBV29-1	-	TRBJ1-2	10	CSVAIRGYTF	TGCAGCGTTGCGATACGGGGCTACACCTTC
TRBD2	TRBV7-3	-	TRBJ2-3	16	CASSLRGGGSTDTQYF	TGTGCCAGCAGCTTAAGAGGCGGGGGGAGCACAGATACGCAGTATTTT
TRBD1	TRBV5-1	many	TRBJ2-7	14	CASSLAGGPYEQYF	TGTGCCAGCAGCTTAGCAGGGGGCCCCTACGAGCAGTACTTC
-	TRBV25-1	-	TRBJ1-2	14	CASSLRHANYGYTF	TGTGCCAGCAGTCTGCGACATGCTAACTATGGCTACACCTTC
-	TRBV4-1	-	TRBJ1-1	15	CASSLMHEADTEAFF	TGCGCCAGCAGCCTTATGCACGAGGCGGACACTGAAGCTTTCTTT
-	TRBV9	-	TRBJ2-1	17	CASSVAASDLYYNEQFF	TGTGCCAGCAGCGTAGCTGCCTCGGACTTATATTACAATGAGCAGTTCTTC
-	TRBV9	many	TRBJ2-3	17	CASSAHQGLDLGDTQYF	TGTGCCAGCTCCGCCCACCAGGGATTGGACTTAGGGGATACGCAGTATTTT
-	TRBV7-2	-	TRBJ2-5	13	CASSILRGEGQYF	TGTGCCAGCAGCATACTACGGGGAGAGGGCCAGTACTTC
TRBD1	TRBV28	-	TRBJ2-6	16	CASSPPRGHGANVLTF	TGTGCCAGCAGCCCACCCAGGGGGCATGGGGCCAACGTCCTGACTTTC
-	TRBV6-2/TRBV6-3	-	TRBJ2-1	13	CASSARSGTFLFF	TGTGCCAGCAGTGCTAGATCCGGGACTTTTTTGTTCTTC
-	TRBV16	-	TRBJ2-2	15	CATHLRDKNTGELFF	TGTGCCACCCACCTCCGGGACAAGAACACCGGGGAGCTGTTTTTT
-	TRBV3-1	-	TRBJ1-6	15	CASSQVQGISSPLHF	TGTGCCAGCAGCCAAGTGCAGGGAATATCTTCACCCCTCCACTTT
-	TRBV9	-	TRBJ2-7	14	CASSEGVLAYEQYF	TGTGCCAGCAGTGAGGGGGTTCTGGCCTACGAGCAGTACTTC
-	TRBV6-5	-	TRBJ2-3	13	CASSYLESDTQYF	TGTGCCAGCAGTTACTTGGAGTCAGATACGCAGTATTTT
-	TRBV12-3/TRBV12-4	few	TRBJ1-2	13	CASSATLLAGYTF	TGTGCCAGCAGTGCGACCTTACTCGCTGGCTACACCTTC
-	TRBV7-2	-	TRBJ2-3	16	CASSLAPGASRDTQYF	TGTGCCAGCAGCTTAGCTCCGGGGGCATCACGAGATACGCAGTATTTT
-	TRBV6-5	-	TRBJ1-2	15	CASSPYQGSVYGYTF	TGTGCCAGCAGTCCATACCAGGGGAGCGTTTATGGCTACACCTTC
-	TRBV5-1	few	TRBJ1-5	13	CASSPQTGQPQHF	TGCGCCAGCAGCCCCCAGACGGGGCAGCCCCAGCATTTT
TRBD1	TRBV29-1	few	TRBJ1-2	14	CSAVRTGVFDGYTF	TGCAGCGCAGTTCGGACAGGGGTTTTCGATGGCTACACCTTC
-	TRBV20-1	once	TRBJ1-1	11	CSARFSTEAFF	TGCAGTGCTAGATTTTCTACTGAAGCTTTCTTT
-	TRBV29-1	few	TRBJ2-7	13	CSVELGSSYEQYF	TGCAGCGTTGAATTGGGCAGCTCCTACGAGCAGTACTTC
TRBD2	TRBV12-3/TRBV12-4	-	TRBJ2-1	16	CASSWERGSSYSEQFF	TGTGCCAGCAGTTGGGAGCGGGGGTCATCCTACAGTGAGCAGTTCTTC
TRBD1	TRBV10-3	-	TRBJ1-1	14	CAISPFRGTDEAFF	TGTGCCATCAGTCCCTTCAGGGGGACAGATGAAGCTTTCTTT
TRBD1	TRBV29-1	-	TRBJ1-3	13	CSAGRGLGNTIYF	TGCAGCGCCGGCAGGGGGCTCGGAAACACCATATATTTT
TRBD1	TRBV6-5	-	TRBJ2-3	14	CASTRDRRGDTQYF	TGTGCCAGCACCCGGGACAGGAGGGGAGATACGCAGTATTTT
TRBD2	TRBV28	-	TRBJ2-4	14	CASSLIGEGREQYF	TGTGCCAGCAGTTTAATAGGGGAGGGGCGGGAGCAGTACTTC
-	TRBV18	-	TRBJ1-4	15	CASSIGEGRSEKLFF	TGTGCCAGCTCAATTGGGGAGGGCCGAAGTGAAAAACTGTTTTTT
-	TRBV6-6	-	TRBJ2-7	13	CASSYWRDYEQYF	TGTGCCAGCAGTTATTGGCGGGACTACGAGCAGTACTTC
-	TRBV5-1	-	TRBJ2-1	17	CASSGGGGTYSYNEQFF	TGCGCCAGCAGCGGGGGAGGGGGTACTTATTCCTACAATGAGCAGTTCTTC
-	TRBV20-1	few	TRBJ1-1	11	CSARDGTEAFF	TGCAGTGCTAGAGATGGTACTGAAGCTTTCTTT
-	TRBV4-1	-	TRBJ2-3	15	CASSQVVSLTTPQYF	TGCGCCAGCAGCCAAGTGGTCTCCCTGACGACTCCGCAGTATTTT
TRBD2	TRBV20-1	-	TRBJ2-5	19	CSARPDPGLAGKSSYKQYF	TGCAGTGCTAGACCTGACCCCGGTCTAGCGGGGAAGAGTTCCTACAAGCAGTACTTC
-	TRBV18	-	TRBJ1-1	16	CASSLYRVELGTEAFF	TGTGCCAGCTCACTGTACAGGGTAGAGTTAGGAACTGAAGCTTTCTTT
TRBD2	TRBV5-8	-	TRBJ2-3	19	CASSLGDLAGGPGTDTQYF	TGTGCCAGCAGCTTGGGAGACCTAGCGGGGGGGCCCGGCACAGATACGCAGTATTTT
-	TRBV28	-	TRBJ2-7	14	CASSLLGKKDEQYF	TGTGCCAGCAGTTTGTTAGGGAAAAAAGACGAGCAGTACTTC
-	TRBV7-9	-	TRBJ2-1	16	CASSSRYGSDYNEQFF	TGTGCCAGCAGCTCCCGTTACGGCTCCGACTACAATGAGCAGTTCTTC
-	TRBV7-2	few	TRBJ1-5	18	CASSLRIFGGSRNQPQHF	TGTGCCAGCAGCTTAAGAATCTTTGGGGGTAGTCGCAATCAGCCCCAGCATTTT
TRBD1	TRBV20-1	few	TRBJ1-6	12	CSADRGTSPLHF	TGCAGTGCCGACAGGGGGACGTCACCCCTCCACTTT
-	TRBV7-8	few	TRBJ2-7	14	CASSFLEVSYEQYF	TGTGCCAGCAGCTTTTTGGAGGTGTCCTACGAGCAGTACTTC
-	TRBV5-1	-	TRBJ2-3	15	CASSFSQGRSDTQYF	TGCGCCAGCAGCTTTAGCCAGGGACGATCAGATACGCAGTATTTT
-	TRBV5-1	-	TRBJ2-3	15	CASSWGRLFTDTQYF	TGCGCCAGCAGTTGGGGGAGACTATTCACAGATACGCAGTATTTT
TRBD1	TRBV2	once	TRBJ1-4	14	CASSYPDRDEKLFF	TGTGCCAGCAGTTATCCGGACAGGGATGAAAAACTGTTTTTT
-	TRBV7-9	few	TRBJ1-2	15	CAKTDGAGDVAGYTF	TGTGCCAAGACCGACGGAGCGGGGGATGTGGCAGGCTACACCTTC
TRBD2	TRBV20-1	-	TRBJ2-3	16	CSAELAGGAVTDTQYF	TGCAGTGCCGAACTAGCGGGGGGTGCGGTAACAGATACGCAGTATTTT
-	TRBV6-5	-	TRBJ2-1	16	CASSYSGPTFYNEQFF	TGTGCCAGCAGTTACTCAGGACCGACCTTCTACAATGAGCAGTTCTTC
-	TRBV7-6	few	TRBJ1-2	14	CASSPRDLIYGYTF	TGTGCCAGCAGCCCACGGGACCTAATTTATGGCTACACCTTC
-	TRBV29-1	-	TRBJ1-1	11	CSVGKDSEAFF	TGCAGCGTTGGGAAGGATTCTGAAGCTTTCTTT